These T cell receptor beta chains were read from a single sample in a study of post-analysis software for immune sequencing data. Using its own MiXCR run on the PCR reads, TCRdb lists one record per CDR3 protein. The table records 430,000 or so distinct CDR3 sequences, approximately 38% of them present only once. The material sequenced was blood. These receptors originate from a girl aged 2 to 9 with multiple sclerosis. CDR3s include the opening cysteine and the closing phenylalanine or tryptophan. The order of the fields is clone size, J gene, D gene, V gene, CDR3 protein, CDR3 DNA. A D gene is named only where the DNA matches it firmly. Size is stated for part of the rows, as once, few or many counts, or as a class when the clone is expanded.

>.|TRBJ1-1|.|TRBV28
CASSLGRGPVLEAFF
TGTGCCAGCAGTTTAGGCAGGGGCCCCGTCCTCGAAGCTTTCTTT
>.|TRBJ2-1|TRBD2|TRBV20-1
CSASGGAYNEQFF
TGCAGTGCTAGCGGGGGGGCCTACAATGAGCAGTTCTTC
>few|TRBJ2-7|.|TRBV12-3/TRBV12-4
CASSLSDGHYEQYF
TGTGCCAGCAGTTTATCGGACGGTCACTACGAGCAGTACTTC
>.|TRBJ2-7|.|TRBV20-1
CSARVSGLDYEQYF
TGCAGTGCTAGAGTGTCCGGGTTGGACTACGAGCAGTACTTC
>.|TRBJ1-1|.|TRBV18
CASSPGQDTEAFF
TGTGCCAGCTCACCCGGGCAGGACACTGAAGCTTTCTTT
>few|TRBJ2-4|TRBD1|TRBV28
CASSPPDRGTLQYF
TGTGCCAGCAGTCCCCCGGACAGGGGAACACTTCAGTACTTC
>.|TRBJ2-7|.|TRBV10-3
CAISESDLCEQYF
TGTGCCATCAGTGAGTCAGATCTCTGCGAGCAGTACTTC
>few|TRBJ1-4|.|TRBV7-2
CASSSDRSNEKLFF
TGTGCCAGCAGCTCTGACAGGTCTAATGAAAAACTGTTTTTT
>few|TRBJ2-3|.|TRBV20-1
CSASPGDTQYF
TGCAGTGCTAGCCCGGGGGATACGCAGTATTTT
>.|TRBJ1-5|.|TRBV27
CASRLEGTTSSNQPQHF
TGTGCCAGCAGGCTGGAGGGTACAACTTCGAGCAATCAGCCCCAGCATTTT
>.|TRBJ2-1|TRBD2|TRBV29-1
CSVLPKGLATYNEQFF
TGCAGCGTTCTCCCTAAAGGACTAGCGACCTACAATGAGCAGTTCTTC
>.|TRBJ1-5|.|TRBV20-1
CSGGTEGGNQPQHF
TGCAGTGGAGGTACGGAGGGTGGCAATCAGCCCCAGCATTTT
>many|TRBJ2-1|.|TRBV6-6
CASSYVGSNYNEQFF
TGTGCCAGCAGTTACGTGGGTTCTAACTACAATGAGCAGTTCTTC
>.|TRBJ2-7|TRBD1|TRBV7-8
CASSLEPRTGYEQYF
TGTGCCAGCAGCTTAGAGCCCCGGACAGGCTACGAGCAGTACTTC
>.|TRBJ2-3|.|TRBV20-1
CSARGRDTSTDTQYF
TGCAGTGCTAGAGGCCGGGACACTAGCACAGATACGCAGTATTTT
>.|TRBJ1-1|TRBD1|TRBV28
CASSLPGTEKAFF
TGTGCCAGCAGTTTACCCGGGACAGAGAAAGCTTTCTTT
>.|TRBJ2-5|TRBD1|TRBV20-1
CSARGTGDETQYF
TGCAGTGCACGCGGGACAGGGGATGAGACCCAGTACTTC
>.|TRBJ2-7|.|TRBV12-3/TRBV12-4
CASSKIRDIIYEQYF
TGTGCCAGCAGTAAAATCCGGGACATTATCTACGAGCAGTACTTC
>.|TRBJ2-7|.|TRBV12-3/TRBV12-4
CASSFYGATYEQYF
TGTGCCAGCAGTTTTTATGGAGCAACCTACGAGCAGTACTTC
>.|TRBJ1-5|TRBD1|TRBV29-1
CSAGTGNNQPQHF
TGCAGCGCCGGGACAGGGAACAATCAGCCCCAGCATTTT
>few|TRBJ1-2|TRBD1|TRBV24-1
CATSPQGANYGYTF
TGTGCCACCAGTCCACAGGGGGCTAACTATGGCTACACCTTC
>few|TRBJ2-1|TRBD1|TRBV13
CASSLRGQGPYNEQFF
TGTGCCAGCAGTCTCAGGGGACAGGGGCCTTACAATGAGCAGTTCTTC
>.|TRBJ1-2|.|TRBV30
CAWSSGGYGYTF
TGTGCCTGGAGTTCTGGGGGGTATGGCTACACCTTC
>.|TRBJ1-1|.|TRBV20-1
CSARDTMMALEAFF
TGCAGTGCTAGAGATACAATGATGGCCCTTGAAGCTTTCTTT
>.|TRBJ2-2|.|TRBV25-1
CASTLGGSGELFF
TGTGCCAGCACCCTCGGAGGATCAGGGGAGCTGTTTTTT
>.|TRBJ2-7|TRBD2|TRBV7-3
CASSSSGGTSGGTEQYF
TGTGCCAGCAGCTCATCCGGCGGGACTAGCGGGGGTACCGAGCAGTACTTC
>.|TRBJ2-7|.|TRBV10-3
CAISDGQNYEQYF
TGTGCCATCAGTGACGGCCAGAACTACGAGCAGTACTTC
>.|TRBJ2-7|TRBD1|TRBV9
CASSEGDSTSYEQYF
TGTGCCAGCAGCGAAGGGGACAGCACCTCCTACGAGCAGTACTTC
>.|TRBJ1-2|TRBD1|TRBV6-1
CASSIDRGSYGYTF
TGTGCCAGCAGTATTGACAGGGGGAGCTATGGCTACACCTTC
>.|TRBJ1-2|TRBD1|TRBV12-3/TRBV12-4
CASSPQDRVMDGYTF
TGTGCCAGCAGTCCGCAGGACAGGGTTATGGATGGCTACACCTTC
>.|TRBJ2-7|TRBD2|TRBV5-8
CASSLVGGGSSYEQYF
TGTGCCAGCAGCTTGGTTGGCGGGGGTTCCTCCTACGAGCAGTACTTC
>.|TRBJ2-3|.|TRBV5-1
CASSLDDTDTQYF
TGCGCCAGCAGCTTGGACGACACAGATACGCAGTATTTT
>.|TRBJ2-7|.|TRBV10-1
CATRLRNRAYEQYF
TGCGCCACACGCCTAAGAAACAGGGCCTACGAGCAGTACTTC
>.|TRBJ1-5|.|TRBV9
CASSVDSEIHQPQHF
TGTGCCAGCAGCGTGGACTCTGAAATCCATCAGCCCCAGCATTTT
>few|TRBJ2-3|.|TRBV4-3
CASSQEIWGGYTDTQYF
TGCGCCAGCAGCCAAGAGATCTGGGGGGGCTACACAGATACGCAGTATTTT
>.|TRBJ1-2|.|TRBV29-1
CRAYDTWGYTF
TGCAGAGCGTATGACACTTGGGGCTACACCTTC
>.|TRBJ1-6|.|TRBV28
CASSLHLWGTPLHF
TGTGCCAGCAGTTTACACCTCTGGGGGACACCCCTCCACTTT
>.|TRBJ1-1|.|TRBV12-3/TRBV12-4
CASSTPRLPNTEAFF
TGTGCCAGCAGTACACCGAGACTTCCGAACACTGAAGCTTTCTTT
>.|TRBJ2-7|TRBD1|TRBV6-2/TRBV6-3
CASRRGTGVYEQYF
TGTGCCAGCAGGCGAGGGACAGGAGTCTACGAGCAGTACTTC
>once|TRBJ2-5|.|TRBV7-6
CASSLNQGQGTQYF
TGTGCCAGCAGCTTAAACCAGGGTCAAGGGACCCAGTACTTC
>.|TRBJ2-1|TRBD2|TRBV27
CASSFRESPSGRGNEQFF
TGTGCCAGCAGTTTTAGGGAGAGCCCTAGCGGGAGGGGTAATGAGCAGTTCTTC
>few|TRBJ2-7|.|TRBV25-1
CASRGRARRRLARRYEQYF
TGTGCCAGCAGAGGAAGGGCTCGCCGACGATTGGCAAGGAGATACGAGCAGTACTTC
>few|TRBJ2-1|.|TRBV12-3/TRBV12-4
CASSPSVVQFF
TGTGCCAGCAGTCCCTCCGTTGTGCAGTTCTTC
>once|TRBJ2-7|TRBD2|TRBV3-1
CASSPLAGGHYEQYF
TGTGCCAGCAGCCCACTAGCGGGAGGGCACTACGAGCAGTACTTC
>once|TRBJ2-3|TRBD1|TRBV6-6
CATAGQGLDTQYF
TGTGCCACCGCGGGACAGGGACTAGATACGCAGTATTTT
>few|TRBJ2-2|TRBD2|TRBV29-1
CSVVLKGAGLAAPGELFF
TGCAGCGTTGTACTGAAGGGGGCGGGACTAGCTGCTCCCGGGGAGCTGTTTTTT
>.|TRBJ2-5|TRBD2|TRBV28
CASSLWSGGQETQYF
TGTGCCAGCAGTTTATGGTCGGGGGGACAAGAGACCCAGTACTTC
>.|TRBJ1-1|TRBD1|TRBV4-3
CASSLARDRDAFF
TGCGCCAGCAGCCTCGCCCGGGACAGGGACGCTTTCTTT
>.|TRBJ2-3|.|TRBV28
CASSPLTGRATDTQYF
TGTGCCAGCAGCCCCTTGACAGGGAGGGCCACAGATACGCAGTATTTT
>.|TRBJ1-1|.|TRBV5-1
CASSYRLSNTEAFF
TGCGCCAGCAGCTACAGGTTGTCGAACACTGAAGCTTTCTTT
>.|TRBJ2-7|.|TRBV29-1
CSGEVGEHEQYF
TGCAGCGGTGAAGTCGGGGAGCACGAGCAGTACTTC
>.|TRBJ2-4|TRBD1|TRBV6-1
CASSEGDRGNIQYF
TGTGCCAGCAGTGAAGGCGACAGGGGAAACATTCAGTACTTC
>few|TRBJ2-7|.|TRBV5-5
CASTTSGAVSYEQYF
TGTGCCAGCACCACCTCGGGCGCAGTCAGCTACGAGCAGTACTTC